This T cell receptor beta chain appears in the sequencing data of a study of blood T cell repertoires in COVID-19. Across the whole study: Sites across the United States, Italy and Spain contributed samples from acute and convalescent COVID-19. From T cells, B-cell-depleted T cells, or PBMCs came the material, which was cDNA or gDNA.

Per the authors' pipeline: Reference gene primers were amplified, and this amplification served to estimate nucleated cell counts. Here immunoSEQ multiplex PCR was the method, and the copy in TCRdb shows in-frame clones only, minus some. V and J calls plus clone size are reproduced from that table; the DNA served to infer D and trimming. Among over 130,000 clones listed, 70% to 90% were seen once. The trim removed 5 bases at V and 8 bases at J, leaving 7 bases unmatched. This CDR3 region has 15 residues. From germline, CDR1 is SGHVS and CDR2 FQNEAQ. The V and J genes are TRBV7-8 and TRBJ1-6; 9 nucleotides match TRBD1. This clonotype was obtained from a man in his 70s with acute or convalescent COVID-19. The specimen sequenced was peripheral blood. CDR3 coding DNA: TGTGCCAGCAGCCCTGGGACAGGGCGTCATTCACCCCTCCACTTT. It specifies CASSPGTGRHSPLHF. The whole variable domain, remainder taken from reference TRBV7-8 and TRBJ1-6, is GAGVSQSPRYKVAKRGQDVALRCDPISGHVSLFWYQQALGQGPEFLTYFQNEAQLDKSGLPSDRFFAERPEGSVSTLKIQRTQQEDSAVYLCASSPGTGRHSPLHFGNGTRLTVT.